Listed below are T cell receptor beta chains from one sample, sequenced in a study of regulatory dendritic cells for organ transplantation. Produced via immunoSEQ multiplex PCR; TCRdb's table is partial and in-frame only. The sample lists fewer than 40,000 clones, around nine tenths occurring once. What was sequenced was naive CD8+ T cells from blood. Receptor source: a human donor in good health. Each CDR3 is given with its conserved first and last residue. D genes are given only for firm matches. A row's size may be missing; if present it is once, few, many or a size class.

j_gene,d_gene,v_gene,abundance,CDR3aa,CDR3nt
TRBJ1-2,TRBD1,TRBV27,NA,CASSLFRGQGSGYTF,TGTGCCAGCAGTTTATTTAGGGGACAGGGTTCTGGCTACACCTTC
TRBJ2-2,NA,TRBV6-1,NA,CASSVVFFGGYANTGELFF,TGTGCCAGCAGTGTAGTTTTTTTCGGCGGATACGCGAACACCGGGGAGCTGTTTTTT
TRBJ2-7,TRBD2,TRBV9,NA,CASSVEAGVAYEQYF,TGTGCCAGCAGCGTAGAAGCGGGAGTGGCCTACGAGCAGTACTTC
TRBJ2-3,TRBD1,TRBV28,NA,CASTNGGTGADTQYF,TGTGCCAGCACCAACGGGGGGACAGGGGCAGATACGCAGTATTTT
TRBJ1-2,TRBD1,TRBV4-1,NA,CASSQGADGYTF,TGCGCCAGCAGTCAGGGGGCGGACGGCTACACCTTC
TRBJ1-1,TRBD1,TRBV7-8,NA,CASSLDGRGGWINTEAFF,TGTGCCAGCAGCTTAGACGGCAGGGGGGGCTGGATAAACACTGAAGCTTTCTTT
TRBJ2-1,NA,TRBV9,once,CASSASLADALYNEQFF,TGTGCCAGCAGCGCCTCCTTGGCCGACGCTCTCTACAATGAGCAGTTCTTC
TRBJ1-1,NA,TRBV29-1,NA,CSVGRGYTEAFF,TGCAGCGTGGGAAGGGGGTACACTGAAGCTTTCTTT
TRBJ2-7,NA,TRBV6-5,NA,CASSIGLAYEQYF,TGTGCCAGCAGTATCGGACTGGCCTACGAGCAGTACTTC
TRBJ2-3,NA,TRBV4-3,NA,CASSQDGGSAVTDTQYF,TGCGCCAGCAGCCAAGATGGGGGGTCGGCAGTCACAGATACGCAGTATTTT
TRBJ2-1,TRBD2,TRBV9,NA,CASSVTSGRVEQFF,TGTGCCAGCAGCGTGACTAGCGGGAGGGTTGAGCAGTTCTTC
TRBJ2-7,TRBD1,TRBV27,NA,CASSRSPGQANSYEQYF,TGTGCCAGCAGCCGTTCCCCAGGACAGGCGAATTCTTACGAGCAGTACTTC
TRBJ2-7,NA,TRBV27,once,CASSQSGGSYEQYF,TGTGCCAGCAGCCAAAGTGGGGGAAGCTACGAGCAGTACTTC
TRBJ2-7,NA,TRBV6-6,NA,CASSWTRHYEQYF,TGTGCCAGCAGTTGGACCCGGCACTACGAGCAGTACTTC
TRBJ2-1,TRBD2,TRBV9,NA,CASSGTSGAYNEQFF,TGTGCCAGCAGCGGCACTAGCGGGGCCTACAATGAGCAGTTCTTC
TRBJ1-2,TRBD1,TRBV9,NA,CASSVTRTGAYGYTF,TGTGCCAGCAGCGTAACCAGGACAGGGGCCTATGGCTACACCTTC
TRBJ1-1,TRBD1,TRBV25-1,few,CASSARDRDTEAFF,TGTGCCAGCAGTGCCCGGGACAGGGACACTGAAGCTTTCTTT
TRBJ2-3,NA,TRBV5-4,few,CASSTGSDTQYF,TGTGCCAGCAGCACCGGATCAGATACGCAGTATTTT
TRBJ1-1,NA,TRBV13,NA,CASSLGGVSTEAFF,TGTGCCAGCAGCTTAGGAGGGGTTTCCACTGAAGCTTTCTTT
TRBJ2-7,NA,TRBV21-1,NA,CASSPAGTGDYEQYF,TGTGCCAGCAGCCCCGCAGGGACAGGGGACTACGAGCAGTACTTC
TRBJ1-4,TRBD1,TRBV19,NA,CASSMDRDEKLFF,TGTGCCAGTAGTATGGACAGGGATGAAAAACTGTTTTTT
TRBJ2-2,NA,TRBV5-6,once,CASSLDTGEPFF,TGTGCCAGCAGCTTGGACACCGGGGAGCCGTTTTTT
TRBJ2-1,TRBD2,TRBV13,NA,CASSSTTAGGAYNEQFF,TGTGCCAGCAGCTCCACCACAGCGGGAGGTGCCTACAATGAGCAGTTCTTC
TRBJ2-5,TRBD1,TRBV6-5,NA,CASSYSGDSGETQYF,TGTGCCAGCAGTTACTCGGGGGACAGTGGGGAGACCCAGTACTTC
TRBJ2-3,TRBD2,TRBV5-1,NA,CASRTERPGLAAGTDTQYF,TGCGCCAGCAGAACGGAAAGGCCGGGACTAGCGGCTGGCACAGATACGCAGTATTTT
TRBJ1-4,NA,TRBV7-6,NA,CASSGIAATNEKLFF,TGTGCCAGCAGCGGGATTGCGGCAACTAATGAAAAACTGTTTTTT
TRBJ2-7,NA,TRBV27,NA,CASSSLGPYYEQYF,TGTGCCAGCAGTTCCTTGGGGCCTTACTACGAGCAGTACTTC